Below, 11 T cell receptor beta chains from the same sample are listed, as sequenced in a study of glioma-infiltrating T cells after dendritic cell vaccination. Time point denoted: after dendritic cell vaccination, including at tumor progression/relapse. TCRdb's table, derived via immunoSEQ multiplex PCR, lists solely in-frame clones and lacks some. This sample carries fewer than 70,000 clones, more than 75% of them seen once, and the ten largest clones take approximately 9.6%. The sequences come from blood, collected after dendritic cell vaccination. These receptors were taken from a human donor with glioblastoma.

The CDR3 region has the DNA TGTGCCAGCAGTGAACAGGCAGGGGCCCTTGGCTACACCTTC. Protein: CASSEQAGALGYTF. V is TRBV2 and J is TRBJ1-2; D is possibly TRBD1 (6 bases). With 2 bases removed from V and 7 bases from J, the gap between germline ends came to 14 bases. CDR3 length equals 14 residues. Looked up from germline, CDR1 is SNHLY and CDR2 is FYNNEI.

This clone occurred once. The chain combines TRBV5-8 with TRBJ2-1; 11 bases align to TRBD1. This CDR3 contains 11 residues. CDR1 SGHTS and CDR2 YDEGEE come from the germline V gene. J was trimmed by 16 bases and V by 5 bases; bases with no gene match: 5. The CDR3: CASREDRGRFF. The CDR3 DNA sequence: TGTGCCAGCAGAGAGGACAGGGGGCGATTCTTC.

This sequence joins TRBV4-2 and TRBJ2-5; no clear D gene. This CDR3 contains 14 residues. V shed 0 bases and J shed 5 bases, with 10 bases lying between them. Germline CDR1 reads LGHNA; CDR2 reads YNFKEQ. The CDR3 coding sequence is TGTGCCAGCAGCCAAGAGGGCCGTCTGGAGACCCAGTACTTC. Translation: CASSQEGRLETQYF.

This rearrangement joins TRBV4-2 to TRBJ2-2; 12 bases line up with TRBD1. The CDR3 runs 21 residues. The J segment lost 0 bases and the V segment lost 0 bases, leaving 11 bases of the junction unmatched. The V gene's germline CDR1 is LGHNA and CDR2 YNFKEQ. The CDR3 region is CASSQDAWDRGPHANTGELFF. The CDR3 DNA reads TGTGCCAGCAGCCAAGATGCTTGGGACAGGGGGCCCCATGCGAACACCGGGGAGCTGTTTTTT.

The chain is built from TRBV30 and TRBJ1-6; D is ambiguous. Trimming took off 0 bases at V and 3 bases at J, with 9 bases between the two ends. CDR1 is GTSNPN, CDR2 SVGIG, per germline (reference sequence). The CDR3 is 15 amino acids. The CDR3 reads CAWSVLVRYNSPLHF. For the CDR3, the DNA is TGTGCCTGGAGTGTATTAGTTCGCTATAATTCACCCCTCCACTTT.

The chain carries TRBV9 and TRBJ1-2, with 8 bases that match TRBD1. The CDR3 sequence is 13 residues long. J gave up 6 bases and V 3 bases, and 4 bases lay outside the gene matches. Germline CDR1 and CDR2: SGDLS and YYNGEE. The CDR3 is CASSARQGNGYTF. The CDR3, as DNA: TGTGCCAGCAGCGCCCGACAGGGGAATGGCTACACCTTC. The variable domain in full, with the rest retrieved from reference TRBV9 and TRBJ1-2, is DSGVTQTPKHLITATGQRVTLRCSPRSGDLSVYWYQQSLDQGLQFLIQYYNGEERAKGNILERFSAQQFPDLHSELNLSSLELGDSALYFCASSARQGNGYTFGSGTRLTVV.

The sample holds a few counts of this clone. The gene calls are TRBV4-2 and TRBJ2-1; D unresolved. This CDR3 is 12 amino acids long. Germline V gene data show CDR1 as LGHNA and CDR2 as YNFKEQ. V was clipped by 3 bases and J by 5 bases, with 5 bases between them. The CDR3 DNA is TGTGCCAGCAGCCACGAGAACAATGAGCAGTTCTTC. This codes for CASSHENNEQFF.

V usage is TRBV7-9 and J usage is TRBJ2-1; 8 bases map to TRBD2. Losses at the gene ends were 0 bases for V and 6 bases for J; bases not matched to a gene: 7. Germline lookup yields CDR1 SEHNR and CDR2 FQNEAQ (reference sequence). CDR3 length: 16 residues. Here the CDR3 DNA reads TGTGCCAGCAGCTTAGCGCCGGGACTAGGGGGCAATGAGCAGTTCTTC. Its protein product is CASSLAPGLGGNEQFF.

The chain couples TRBV9 to TRBJ2-3; 11 bases are a match to TRBD2. CDR3 size: 24 residues. V was pared by 1 base and J by 0 bases, with 25 bases of the junction left unmatched. Germline V gives CDR1 SGDLS, CDR2 YYNGEE. CDR3 nucleotide sequence: TGTGCCAGCAGCGTAAAGTGTCTGTGGGCTCGTGGCACTAGCGGGGGCCGGAGCACAGATACGCAGTATTTT. Encoded protein: CASSVKCLWARGTSGGRSTDTQYF.

The rearrangement uses TRBV11-3 and TRBJ2-3, with D tentatively TRBD1 (5 bases). V shed 5 bases and J shed 1 base, with 16 bases lying between them. The CDR3 runs to 16 residues. Germline V gene sequence: CDR1 SGHNT, CDR2 YENEEA. The CDR3: CASSPWGGKRTDTQYF. CDR3 DNA: TGTGCCAGCAGCCCGTGGGGCGGAAAGCGCACAGATACGCAGTATTTT.

The chain has TRBV29-1 and TRBJ2-7; D is undetermined. This CDR3 region has 14 residues. Between the trimmed V and J ends, which lost 1 base and 5 bases, there was a span of 15 bases. The V gene's germline CDR1 is SQVTM and CDR2 ANQGSEA. The CDR3 nucleotides read TGCAGCGTTGAAGCGGCGGCCGATATACACGAGCAGTACTTC. Its translation: CSVEAAADIHEQYF.